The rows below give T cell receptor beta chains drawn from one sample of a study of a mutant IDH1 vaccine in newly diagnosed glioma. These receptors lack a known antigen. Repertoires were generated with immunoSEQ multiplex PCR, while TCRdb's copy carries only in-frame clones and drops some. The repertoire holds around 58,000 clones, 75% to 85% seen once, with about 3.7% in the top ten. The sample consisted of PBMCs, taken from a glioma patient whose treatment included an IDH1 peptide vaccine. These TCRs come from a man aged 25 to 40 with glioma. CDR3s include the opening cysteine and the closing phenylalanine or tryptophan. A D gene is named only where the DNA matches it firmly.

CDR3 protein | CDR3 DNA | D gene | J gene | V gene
CASSDSVGYEQYF | TGCGCCAGCAGTGATAGCGTGGGCTACGAGCAGTACTTC | NA | TRBJ2-7 | TRBV10-1
CAISESQSGGTIANQPQHF | TGTGCCATCAGTGAGTCGCAGTCAGGGGGAACTATAGCTAATCAGCCCCAGCATTTT | TRBD1 | TRBJ1-5 | TRBV10-3
CASSLLRATEAFF | TGCGCCAGCAGCTTGCTCAGGGCCACTGAAGCTTTCTTT | NA | TRBJ1-1 | TRBV5-1
CASIEPPWDEQFF | TGTGCCAGCATAGAGCCTCCATGGGATGAGCAGTTCTTC | NA | TRBJ2-1 | TRBV6-1
CASSLEQGAVVRQETQYF | TGTGCCAGCAGCTTAGAACAGGGGGCTGTTGTACGGCAAGAGACCCAGTACTTC | TRBD1 | TRBJ2-5 | TRBV7-2
CASSGEGIGTDTQYF | TGCGCCAGCAGTGGCGAGGGGATAGGCACAGATACGCAGTATTTT | NA | TRBJ2-3 | TRBV10-2
CASSPSGTGDEAFF | TGTGCCAGCAGTCCCTCCGGGACAGGGGATGAAGCTTTCTTT | TRBD1 | TRBJ1-1 | TRBV6-6
CASRPTGSEAFF | TGTGCCAGCAGACCTACAGGGAGCGAAGCTTTCTTT | NA | TRBJ1-1 | TRBV28
CATSRPQGMNTEAFF | TGTGCCACCAGCAGACCTCAGGGCATGAACACTGAAGCTTTCTTT | NA | TRBJ1-1 | TRBV15
CASSYGGALLGTQYF | TGTGCCAGCAGTTACGGGGGGGCACTTTTAGGGACCCAGTACTTC | NA | TRBJ2-5 | TRBV6-5